This record covers a single T cell receptor beta chain. The CDR3 length is 15 residues. Trimming pared 2 bases from V and 3 bases from J, leaving 14 bases between. Germline lookup yields CDR1 ENHRY and CDR2 SYGVKD. This record belongs to a study of regulatory T cells in long-lasting Graves disease. Time point described: newly diagnosed GD, antithyroid drugs for less than 3 months. The TCR library was prepared using RNA isolated from PBMCs. Building the TCR beta libraries relied on iRepertoire HTBI primers, and CDR3 regions underwent Arm-PCR. TCRdb re-called the multiplex PCR reads with MiXCR, one entry per CDR3 protein. In the table there are about 530,000 distinct CDR3 sequences, about 16% of which are singletons. Another study also made use of these data, one on T cells in Graves' hyperthyroidism and ophthalmopathy.

This material consisted of peripheral blood mononuclear cells (PBMCs), taken at new diagnosis, from a patient treated with antithyroid drugs. This receptor was obtained from a middle-aged woman with Graves disease. The genes are TRBV10-3 and TRBJ2-7; possibly TRBD1 for D (5 bases). CDR3 loop: CAISEEEDTGYEQYF. DNA for the CDR3: TGTGCCATCAGTGAGGAAGAGGACACAGGCTACGAGCAGTACTTC.